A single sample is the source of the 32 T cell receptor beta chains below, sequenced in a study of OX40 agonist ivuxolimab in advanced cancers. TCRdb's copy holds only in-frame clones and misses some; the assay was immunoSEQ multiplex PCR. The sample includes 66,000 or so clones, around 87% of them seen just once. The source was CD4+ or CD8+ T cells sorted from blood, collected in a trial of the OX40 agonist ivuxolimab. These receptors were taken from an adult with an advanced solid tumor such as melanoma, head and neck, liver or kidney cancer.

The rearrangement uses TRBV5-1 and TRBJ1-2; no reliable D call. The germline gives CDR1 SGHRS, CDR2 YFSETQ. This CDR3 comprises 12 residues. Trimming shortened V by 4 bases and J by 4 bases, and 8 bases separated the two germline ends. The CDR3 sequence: CASSLQSYGYTF. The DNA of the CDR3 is TGCGCCAGCAGCCTTCAGTCCTATGGCTACACCTTC. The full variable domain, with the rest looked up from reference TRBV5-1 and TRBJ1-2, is KAGVTQTPRYLIKTRGQQVTLSCSPISGHRSVSWYQQTPGQGLQFLFEYFSETQRNKGNFPGRFSGRQFSNSRSEMNVSTLELGDSALYLCASSLQSYGYTFGSGTRLTVV.

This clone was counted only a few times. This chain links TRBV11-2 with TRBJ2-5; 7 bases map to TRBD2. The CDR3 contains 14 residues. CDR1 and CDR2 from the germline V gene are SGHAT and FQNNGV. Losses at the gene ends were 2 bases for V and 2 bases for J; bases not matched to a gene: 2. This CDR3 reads CASSLTSAQETQYF. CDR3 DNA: TGTGCCAGCAGCTTAACTAGCGCACAAGAGACCCAGTACTTC.

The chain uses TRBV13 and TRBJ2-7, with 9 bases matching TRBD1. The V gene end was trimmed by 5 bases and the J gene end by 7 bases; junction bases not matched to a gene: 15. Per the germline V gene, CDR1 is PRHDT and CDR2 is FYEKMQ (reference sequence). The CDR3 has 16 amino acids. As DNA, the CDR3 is TGTGCCAGCAGCCCGCTGTTCAAACAGGGGGCCCGGGAGCAGTACTTC. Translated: CASSPLFKQGAREQYF.

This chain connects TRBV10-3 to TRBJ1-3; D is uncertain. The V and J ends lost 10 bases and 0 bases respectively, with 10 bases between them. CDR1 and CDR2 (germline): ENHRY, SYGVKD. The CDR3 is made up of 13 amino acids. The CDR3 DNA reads TGTGCCAGCACAGAGAGCTCTGGAAACACCATATATTTT. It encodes CASTESSGNTIYF.

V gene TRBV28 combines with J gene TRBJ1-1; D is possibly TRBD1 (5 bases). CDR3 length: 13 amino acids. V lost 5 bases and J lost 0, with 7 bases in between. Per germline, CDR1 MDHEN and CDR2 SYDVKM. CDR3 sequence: CASSQQVNTEAFF. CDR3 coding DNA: TGTGCCAGCAGTCAACAGGTGAACACTGAAGCTTTCTTT.

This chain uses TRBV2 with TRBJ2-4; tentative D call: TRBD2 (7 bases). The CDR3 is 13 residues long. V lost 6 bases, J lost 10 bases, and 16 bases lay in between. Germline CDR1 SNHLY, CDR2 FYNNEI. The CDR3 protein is CASRDGGPGIQYF. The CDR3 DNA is TGTGCCAGCAGGGACGGGGGGCCAGGGATTCAGTACTTC.

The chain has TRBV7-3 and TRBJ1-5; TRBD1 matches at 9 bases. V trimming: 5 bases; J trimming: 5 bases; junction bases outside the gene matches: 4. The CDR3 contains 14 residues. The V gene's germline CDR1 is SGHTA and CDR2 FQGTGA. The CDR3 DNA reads TGTGCCAGCAGCCCGACAGGGGGGGATCAGCCCCAGCATTTT. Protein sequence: CASSPTGGDQPQHF.

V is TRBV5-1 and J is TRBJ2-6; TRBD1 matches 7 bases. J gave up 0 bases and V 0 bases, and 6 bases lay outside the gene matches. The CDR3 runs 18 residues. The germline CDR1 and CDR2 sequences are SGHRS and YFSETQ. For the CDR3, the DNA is TGCGCCAGCAGCTTGGTGACAGGGAGTCTCTCTGGGGCCAACGTCCTGACTTTC. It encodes CASSLVTGSLSGANVLTF. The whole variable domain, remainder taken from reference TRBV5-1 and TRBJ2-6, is KAGVTQTPRYLIKTRGQQVTLSCSPISGHRSVSWYQQTPGQGLQFLFEYFSETQRNKGNFPGRFSGRQFSNSRSEMNVSTLELGDSALYLCASSLVTGSLSGANVLTFGAGSRLTVL.

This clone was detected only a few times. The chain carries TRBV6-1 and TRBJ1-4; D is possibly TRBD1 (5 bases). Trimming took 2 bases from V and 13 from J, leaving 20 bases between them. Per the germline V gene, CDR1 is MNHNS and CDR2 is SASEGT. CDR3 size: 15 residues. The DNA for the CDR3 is TGTGCCAGCAGTGAACGGAGAGGAGTGGGGGTCGCACTGTTTTTT. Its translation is CASSERRGVGVALFF.

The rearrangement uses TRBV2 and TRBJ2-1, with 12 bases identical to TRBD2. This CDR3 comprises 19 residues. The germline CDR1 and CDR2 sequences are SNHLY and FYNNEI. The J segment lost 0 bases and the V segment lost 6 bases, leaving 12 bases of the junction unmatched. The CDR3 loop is CASRTRRATSGSSYNEQFF. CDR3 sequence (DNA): TGTGCCAGCAGGACGCGCAGGGCGACTAGCGGGAGCTCCTACAATGAGCAGTTCTTC.

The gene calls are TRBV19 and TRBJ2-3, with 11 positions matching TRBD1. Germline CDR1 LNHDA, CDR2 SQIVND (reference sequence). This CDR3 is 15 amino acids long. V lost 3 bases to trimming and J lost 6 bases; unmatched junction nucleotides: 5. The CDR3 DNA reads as TGTGCCAGTAGTATCCTTGGACAGGGGGCTGATACGCAGTATTTT. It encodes CASSILGQGADTQYF.

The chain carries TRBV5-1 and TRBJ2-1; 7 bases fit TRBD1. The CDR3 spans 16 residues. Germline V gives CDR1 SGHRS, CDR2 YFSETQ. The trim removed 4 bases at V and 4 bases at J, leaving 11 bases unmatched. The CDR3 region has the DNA TGCGCCAGCAGCCGCACAGTGGGACAGATATACAATGAGCAGTTCTTC. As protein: CASSRTVGQIYNEQFF.

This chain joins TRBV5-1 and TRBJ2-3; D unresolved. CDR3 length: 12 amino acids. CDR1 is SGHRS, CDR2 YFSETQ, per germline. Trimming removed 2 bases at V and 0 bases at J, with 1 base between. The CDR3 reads CASSFSTDTQYF. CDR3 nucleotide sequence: TGCGCCAGCAGCTTTAGCACAGATACGCAGTATTTT.

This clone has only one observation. The CDR3 here is CASSQDGGRGEKLFF. As DNA, the CDR3 is TGTGCCAGCAGCCAAGATGGAGGGAGGGGTGAAAAACTGTTTTTT. The chain employs TRBV4-2 and TRBJ1-4; maybe TRBD1 (5 bases). The CDR3 contains 15 residues. Germline CDR1 LGHNA, CDR2 YNFKEQ. Trimming left V 0 bases short and J 7 bases short, with 12 bases between.

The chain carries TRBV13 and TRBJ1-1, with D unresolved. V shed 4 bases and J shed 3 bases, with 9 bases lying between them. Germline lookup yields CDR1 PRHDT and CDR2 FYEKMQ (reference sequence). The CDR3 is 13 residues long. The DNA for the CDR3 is TGTGCCAGCAGCTCCACCGGGTACACTGAAGCTTTCTTT. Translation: CASSSTGYTEAFF.

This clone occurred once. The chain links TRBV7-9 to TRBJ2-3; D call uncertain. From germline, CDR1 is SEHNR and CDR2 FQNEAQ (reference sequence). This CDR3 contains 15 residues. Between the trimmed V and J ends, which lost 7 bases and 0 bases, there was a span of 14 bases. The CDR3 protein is CASTPSLGSTDTQYF. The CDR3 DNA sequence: TGTGCCAGCACCCCATCCTTAGGGAGCACAGATACGCAGTATTTT.

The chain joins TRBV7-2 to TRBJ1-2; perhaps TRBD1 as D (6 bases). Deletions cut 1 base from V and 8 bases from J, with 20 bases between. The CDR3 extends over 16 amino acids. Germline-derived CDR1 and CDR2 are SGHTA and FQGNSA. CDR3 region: CASSLGQDPAEGGYTF. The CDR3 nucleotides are TGTGCCAGCAGCTTAGGACAGGACCCCGCCGAGGGCGGCTACACCTTC.

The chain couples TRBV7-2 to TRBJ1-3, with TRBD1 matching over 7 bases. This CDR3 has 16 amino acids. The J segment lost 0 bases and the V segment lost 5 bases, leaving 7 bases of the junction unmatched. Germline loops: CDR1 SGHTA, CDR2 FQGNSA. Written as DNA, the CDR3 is TGTGCCAGCAGCGCGGGACAGATGATCTCTGGAAACACCATATATTTT. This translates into CASSAGQMISGNTIYF.

The CDR3 DNA is TGTGCCAGCAGTTTGCGGCGGGTTCCGAACACCGGGGAGCTGTTTTTT. Its protein product is CASSLRRVPNTGELFF. V usage is TRBV27 and J usage is TRBJ2-2; maybe TRBD2 (5 bases). The germline gives CDR1 MNHEY, CDR2 SMNVEV (reference sequence). The length of the CDR3 is 16 residues. Trimming left V 3 bases short and J 0 bases short, with 11 bases between.

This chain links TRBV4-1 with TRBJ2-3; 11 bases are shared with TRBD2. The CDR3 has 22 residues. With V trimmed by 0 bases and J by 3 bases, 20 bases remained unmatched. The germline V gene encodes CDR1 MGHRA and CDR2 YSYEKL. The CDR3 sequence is CASSQEFRASGGYVTLTDTQYF. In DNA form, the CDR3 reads TGCGCCAGCAGCCAAGAGTTTAGGGCTAGCGGGGGGTACGTGACTTTAACAGATACGCAGTATTTT.

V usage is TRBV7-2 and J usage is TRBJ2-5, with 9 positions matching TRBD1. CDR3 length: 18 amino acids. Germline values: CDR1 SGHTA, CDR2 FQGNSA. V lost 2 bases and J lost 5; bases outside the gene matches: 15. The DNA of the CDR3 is TGTGCCAGCAGCTTACATAGAATCGGACAGGGGAATAAGGAGACCCAGTACTTC. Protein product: CASSLHRIGQGNKETQYF.

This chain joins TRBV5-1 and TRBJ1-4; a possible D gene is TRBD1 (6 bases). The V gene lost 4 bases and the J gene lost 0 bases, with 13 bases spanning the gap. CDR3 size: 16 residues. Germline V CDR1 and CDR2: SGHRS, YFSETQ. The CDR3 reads CASSVPTGTTNEKLFF. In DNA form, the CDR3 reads TGCGCCAGCAGCGTCCCCACAGGGACAACTAATGAAAAACTGTTTTTT. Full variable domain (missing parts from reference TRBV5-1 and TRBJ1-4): KAGVTQTPRYLIKTRGQQVTLSCSPISGHRSVSWYQQTPGQGLQFLFEYFSETQRNKGNFPGRFSGRQFSNSRSEMNVSTLELGDSALYLCASSVPTGTTNEKLFFGSGTQLSVL.

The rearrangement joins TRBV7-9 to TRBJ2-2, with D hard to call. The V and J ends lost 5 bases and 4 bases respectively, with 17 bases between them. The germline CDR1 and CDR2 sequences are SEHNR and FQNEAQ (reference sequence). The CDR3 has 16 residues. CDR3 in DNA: TGTGCCAGCAGCGTGGGCAGCCCTGCAGTCACCGGGGAGCTGTTTTTT. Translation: CASSVGSPAVTGELFF.

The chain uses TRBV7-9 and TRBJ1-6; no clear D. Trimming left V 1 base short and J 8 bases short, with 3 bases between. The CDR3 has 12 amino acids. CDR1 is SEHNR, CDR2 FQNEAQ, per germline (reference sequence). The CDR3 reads CASSLDDSPLHF. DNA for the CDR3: TGTGCCAGCAGCTTAGATGATTCACCCCTCCACTTT.

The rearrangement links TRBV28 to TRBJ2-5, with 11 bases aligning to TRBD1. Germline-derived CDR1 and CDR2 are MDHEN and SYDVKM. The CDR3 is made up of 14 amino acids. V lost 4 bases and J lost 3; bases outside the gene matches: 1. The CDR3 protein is CASSWDRGEETQYF. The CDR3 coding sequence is TGTGCCAGCAGTTGGGACAGGGGGGAAGAGACCCAGTACTTC.

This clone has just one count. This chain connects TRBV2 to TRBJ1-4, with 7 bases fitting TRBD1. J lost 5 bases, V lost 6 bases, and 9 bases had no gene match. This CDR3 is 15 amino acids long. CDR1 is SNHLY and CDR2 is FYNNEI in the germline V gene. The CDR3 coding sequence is TGTGCCAGCAGACGGACAGGATTTGGGAATGAAAAACTGTTTTTT. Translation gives CASRRTGFGNEKLFF. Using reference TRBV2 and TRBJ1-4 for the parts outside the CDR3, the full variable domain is EPEVTQTPSHQVTQMGQEVILRCVPISNHLYFYWYRQILGQKVEFLVSFYNNEISEKSEIFDDQFSVERPDGSNFTLKIRSTKLEDSAMYFCASRRTGFGNEKLFFGSGTQLSVL.

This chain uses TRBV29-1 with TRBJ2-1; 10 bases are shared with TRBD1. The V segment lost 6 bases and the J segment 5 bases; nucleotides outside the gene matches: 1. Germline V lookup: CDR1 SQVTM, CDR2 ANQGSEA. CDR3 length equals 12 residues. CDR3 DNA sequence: TGCAGCGTGGGACAGGGGAACAATGAGCAGTTCTTC. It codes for CSVGQGNNEQFF.

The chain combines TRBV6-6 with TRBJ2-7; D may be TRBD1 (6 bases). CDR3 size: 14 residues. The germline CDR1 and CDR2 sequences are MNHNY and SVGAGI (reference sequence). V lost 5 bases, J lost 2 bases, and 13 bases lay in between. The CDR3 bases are TGTGCCAGCAGTCACGGGGACACCACCTACGAGCAGTACTTC. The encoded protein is CASSHGDTTYEQYF.

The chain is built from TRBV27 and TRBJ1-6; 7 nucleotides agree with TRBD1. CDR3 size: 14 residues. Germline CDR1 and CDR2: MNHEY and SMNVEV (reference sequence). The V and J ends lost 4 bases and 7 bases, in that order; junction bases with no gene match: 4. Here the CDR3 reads CASSSRDSNSPLHF. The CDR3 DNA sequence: TGTGCCAGCAGTTCCCGGGACAGCAATTCACCCCTCCACTTT.

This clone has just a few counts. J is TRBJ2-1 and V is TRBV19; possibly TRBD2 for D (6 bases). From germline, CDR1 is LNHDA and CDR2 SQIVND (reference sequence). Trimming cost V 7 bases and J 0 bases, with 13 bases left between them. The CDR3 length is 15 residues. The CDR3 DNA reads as TGTGCCAGTATCGGTAGCGGCCGCTCCTACAATGAGCAGTTCTTC. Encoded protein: CASIGSGRSYNEQFF.

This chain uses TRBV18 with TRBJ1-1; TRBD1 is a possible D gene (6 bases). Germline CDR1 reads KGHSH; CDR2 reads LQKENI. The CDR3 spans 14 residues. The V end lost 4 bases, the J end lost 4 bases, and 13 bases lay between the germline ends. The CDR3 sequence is CASSRTVLGTEAFF. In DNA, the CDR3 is TGTGCCAGCTCACGGACAGTGCTAGGCACTGAAGCTTTCTTT.

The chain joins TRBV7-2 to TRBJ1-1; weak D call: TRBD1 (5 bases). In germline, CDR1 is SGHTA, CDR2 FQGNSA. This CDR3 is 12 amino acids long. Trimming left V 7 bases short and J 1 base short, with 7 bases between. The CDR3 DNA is TGTGCCAGCATCGGGGGGAACACTGAAGCTTTCTTT. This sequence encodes CASIGGNTEAFF.